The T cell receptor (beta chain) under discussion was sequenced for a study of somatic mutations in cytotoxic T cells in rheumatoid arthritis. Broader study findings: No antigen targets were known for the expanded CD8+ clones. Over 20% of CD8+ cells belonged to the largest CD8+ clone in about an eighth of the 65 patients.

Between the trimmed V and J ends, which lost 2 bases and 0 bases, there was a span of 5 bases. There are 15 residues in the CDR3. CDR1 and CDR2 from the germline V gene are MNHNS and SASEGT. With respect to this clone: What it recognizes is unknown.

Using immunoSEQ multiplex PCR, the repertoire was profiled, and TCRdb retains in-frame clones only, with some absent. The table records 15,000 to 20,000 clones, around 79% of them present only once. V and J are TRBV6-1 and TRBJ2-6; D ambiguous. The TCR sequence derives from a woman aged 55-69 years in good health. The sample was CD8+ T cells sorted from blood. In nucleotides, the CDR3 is TGTGCCAGCAGTGAAACTTCCTCTGGGGCCAACGTCCTGACTTTC. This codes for CASSETSSGANVLTF.